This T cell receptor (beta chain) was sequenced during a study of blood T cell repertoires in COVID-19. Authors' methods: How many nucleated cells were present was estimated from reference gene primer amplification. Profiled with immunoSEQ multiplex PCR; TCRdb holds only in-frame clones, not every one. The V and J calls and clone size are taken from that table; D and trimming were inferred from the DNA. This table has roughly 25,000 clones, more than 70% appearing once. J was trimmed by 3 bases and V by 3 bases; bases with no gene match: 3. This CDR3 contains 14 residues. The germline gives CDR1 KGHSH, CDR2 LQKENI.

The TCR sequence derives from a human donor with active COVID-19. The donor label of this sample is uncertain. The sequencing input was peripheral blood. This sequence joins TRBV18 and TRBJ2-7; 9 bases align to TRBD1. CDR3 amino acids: CASSPRTGDYEQYF. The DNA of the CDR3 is TGTGCCAGCTCACCCCGGACAGGGGACTACGAGCAGTACTTC. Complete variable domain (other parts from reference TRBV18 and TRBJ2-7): NAGVMQNPRHLVRRRGQEARLRCSPMKGHSHVYWYRQLPEEGLKFMVYLQKENIIDESGMPKERFSAEFPKEGPSILRIQQVVRGDSAAYFCASSPRTGDYEQYFGPGTRLTVT.